The rows below give T cell receptor beta chains drawn from one sample of a study of CD8+ T cells in alopecia areata. Profiling relied on immunoSEQ multiplex PCR, and the TCRdb table lists in-frame clones only, not all of them. The sample has some 190,000 clones, approximately 67% seen once. The starting material was CD4+ T cells sorted from blood, obtained between weeks 47 and 50, from a patient treated with tofacitinib. The receptor source for this set is a human donor with alopecia areata. The conserved cysteine and the conserved F or W are not part of the CDR3 here. Fields, in order: V gene, J gene, CDR3 protein.

>TRBV15|TRBJ1-2
ATSRAYEVDYGYT
>TRBV29-1|TRBJ2-1
SVEDRGSYNEQF
>TRBV28|TRBJ1-2
ASSGSVTYGYT
>TRBV25-1|TRBJ2-5
ASSESTGGETQY
>TRBV19|TRBJ2-4
ASSPEEGAPQTLAKNIQY
>TRBV6-6|TRBJ1-2
ASIAQGAGGYT
>TRBV30|TRBJ1-1
AWRQPGTANTEAF
>TRBV29-1|TRBJ1-1
SVRQANTEAF
>TRBV7-2|TRBJ2-7
ASSPVGVSGEQY
>TRBV27|TRBJ2-6
ATRPSSGANVLT
>TRBV30|TRBJ1-2
AWARAGHGYT
>TRBV29-1|TRBJ2-5
SVGVWEETQY